One and the same sample provided the 9 T cell receptor beta chains below, sequenced in a study of control samples from healthy donors and cancer patients. Method: immunoSEQ multiplex PCR; TCRdb's copy keeps in-frame clones and lacks some. The sample lists 160,000 or so clones, around 94% occurring once. The source material was PBMCs. The receptors derive from a man between 60 and 75 years old with colorectal cancer.

The chain couples TRBV25-1 to TRBJ1-2; the D gene is possibly TRBD1 (5 bases). V was pared by 3 bases and J by 4 bases, with 12 bases between. From germline, CDR1 is MGHDK and CDR2 SYGVNS. The CDR3 runs to 14 residues. In DNA form, the CDR3 reads TGTGCCAGCAGTGAGGGACGGATTCCCTATGGCTACACCTTC. Amino acid sequence: CASSEGRIPYGYTF.

The chain is built from TRBV5-1 and TRBJ2-7; 9 positions agree with TRBD1. The V gene's germline CDR1 is SGHRS and CDR2 YFSETQ. J lost 5 bases, V lost 4 bases, and 7 bases had no gene match. The CDR3 runs to 14 residues. The CDR3 loop is CASSAAGQGDEQYF. The CDR3 DNA follows: TGCGCCAGCAGCGCGGCGGGACAGGGAGACGAGCAGTACTTC.

The V and J genes are TRBV18 and TRBJ2-1; TRBD1 agrees at 9 bases. V dropped 5 bases and J dropped 6; count of bases not matched to a gene: 11. CDR3 length equals 16 residues. The V gene's germline CDR1 is KGHSH and CDR2 LQKENI. The CDR3 DNA reads TGTGCCAGCTCAGTGGAAAACAGGGGGCCGGGCAATGAGCAGTTCTTC. The encoded protein is CASSVENRGPGNEQFF.

This chain connects TRBV11-2 to TRBJ2-5, with 10 bases matching TRBD1. Germline V gene sequence: CDR1 SGHAT, CDR2 FQNNGV. Trimming at V came to 1 base and at J to 1 base, leaving 3 bases not matched to a gene. The CDR3 consists of 16 residues. CDR3 amino acids: CASSLGTGGTQETQYF. The CDR3 bases are TGTGCCAGCAGCTTAGGGACAGGGGGGACCCAAGAGACCCAGTACTTC.

V is TRBV12-3 or TRBV12-4 and J is TRBJ2-1, with a possible D match to TRBD2 (6 bases). This CDR3 region has 13 residues. V lost 3 bases and J lost 9, with 12 bases in between. The CDR3 protein is CASSFRPGSEQFF. CDR3 nucleotides: TGTGCCAGCAGTTTCCGACCCGGGAGTGAGCAGTTCTTC.

This clone was observed once. V and J are TRBV11-2 and TRBJ1-4; the match to TRBD1 covers 7 bases. Germline V gives CDR1 SGHAT, CDR2 FQNNGV. Trimming removed 3 bases from V and 5 bases from J; junction bases left unmatched: 6. CDR3 length: 15 amino acids. The CDR3 bases are TGTGCCAGCAGCTTCGGACAGGCGTTAAATGAAAAACTGTTTTTT. Amino acids: CASSFGQALNEKLFF.

The chain combines TRBV5-1 with TRBJ2-6; 8 nucleotides match TRBD1. The CDR3 runs 15 residues. The V segment lost 3 bases and the J segment 4 bases; nucleotides outside the gene matches: 3. Germline V lookup: CDR1 SGHRS, CDR2 YFSETQ. CDR3 sequence: CASSSGGHGANVLTF. Here the CDR3 DNA reads TGCGCCAGCAGCTCAGGGGGCCACGGGGCCAACGTCCTGACTTTC.

The rearrangement joins TRBV9 to TRBJ1-1; D might be TRBD1 (6 bases). From germline, CDR1 is SGDLS and CDR2 YYNGEE. Between the trimmed V and J ends, which lost 3 bases and 3 bases, there was a span of 12 bases. There are 14 residues in the CDR3. CDR3 loop: CASSEQGKDTEAFF. CDR3 nucleotides: TGTGCCAGCAGCGAACAGGGAAAGGACACTGAAGCTTTCTTT. The complete variable domain, with remaining parts taken from reference TRBV9 and TRBJ1-1, reads DSGVTQTPKHLITATGQRVTLRCSPRSGDLSVYWYQQSLDQGLQFLIQYYNGEERAKGNILERFSAQQFPDLHSELNLSSLELGDSALYFCASSEQGKDTEAFFGQGTRLTVV.

This chain connects TRBV5-4 to TRBJ2-7; TRBD1 matches at 7 bases. This CDR3 spans 15 amino acids. CDR1 is SGHNT, CDR2 YYREEE, per germline (reference sequence). J was trimmed by 4 bases and V by 0 bases; bases with no gene match: 7. The DNA of the CDR3 is TGTGCCAGCAGCTTGGATGGGACAGTACTTTACGAGCAGTACTTC. Translating gives CASSLDGTVLYEQYF.